This T cell receptor (beta chain) was documented in a study of T cells in Graves' hyperthyroidism and ophthalmopathy. Looking at the study overall: Peripheral blood specimens were obtained at initial diagnosis, prior to any treatment. Findings of the study overall: Ophthalmopathy, as predicted by the model, came a median about seven months after the prediction. Researchers found most expanded thyroid clonotypes above 0.001 in blood as well.

The germline CDR1 and CDR2 sequences are SNHLY and FYNNEI. The CDR3 has 15 amino acids. V gave up 8 bases and J gave up 4 bases, with 18 bases separating them. Pregnant or lactating patients were excluded, as were those with uncontrolled infection or other autoimmune disease. Amplified TCR beta CDR3 regions came from RNA transcripts. Carried out on the TCR CDR3, a first-round RT-PCR used the HTBI primer set. TCRdb itself ran the multiplex PCR reads through MiXCR, one entry per CDR3 protein. The profile shows 500,000 or so distinct CDR3 sequences, 17% of them singletons. This clonotype was observed a few times. Its antigen is as yet unknown.

The chain has TRBV2 and TRBJ1-5, with TRBD1 as a possible D gene (5 bases). The specimen sequenced was blood. The receptor comes from a woman aged 18-35 years with Graves' ophthalmopathy. This CDR3 reads CASGPQGFGNQPQHF. In nucleotides, the CDR3 is TGTGCCAGCGGACCCCAGGGTTTCGGGAATCAGCCCCAGCATTTT.